The rows below give T cell receptor beta chains drawn from one sample of a study of T-cell reconstitution after alpha-beta-depleted transplantation in children. TCRdb called the PCR reads again in MiXCR, with one record for every CDR3 protein. The table lists about 540,000 distinct CDR3 sequences, 15% to 20% of them singletons. Source: PBMCs from the stem cell graft donor, taken from the stem cell graft. The source of these receptors is a human donor who donated a stem cell graft to a child with acute lymphoblastic leukemia. CDR3s include the opening cysteine and the closing phenylalanine or tryptophan. A D gene is named only where the DNA matches it firmly. Size is omitted from some rows. Given values are once, few, many or a class for expanded clones.

TGTGCCAGCAGTTCTCCTCCGACTAGCGGGAATAATGAGCAGTTCTTC,CASSSPPTSGNNEQFF,TRBV12-3/TRBV12-4,.,TRBJ2-1,TRBD2
TGTGCCAGCAGCTTAGTATACAGGAGGAGCTCCTATAATTCACCCCTCCACTTT,CASSLVYRRSSYNSPLHF,TRBV7-6,.,TRBJ1-6,.
TGTGCCAGCAGCTTAGGGGGGAGGGTCAATGAGCAGTTCTTC,CASSLGGRVNEQFF,TRBV7-7,few,TRBJ2-1,TRBD2
TGCAGTGCTCACTCCGACAGGACCGACTACGAGCAGTACTTC,CSAHSDRTDYEQYF,TRBV20-1,few,TRBJ2-7,.
TGTGCCAGCAGTTACTCCGGGGACTATGGCTACACCTTC,CASSYSGDYGYTF,TRBV6-5,few,TRBJ1-2,.
TGCAGTGCTAGATCTCCCACGGAGACCCAGTACTTC,CSARSPTETQYF,TRBV20-1,few,TRBJ2-5,.
TGTGCCAGCAGCTCATACCAGGGGACGAACACTGAAGCTTTCTTT,CASSSYQGTNTEAFF,TRBV7-9,few,TRBJ1-1,.
TGTGCCAGCAGCCTGAGGAGGACAGACGCCTACGAGCAGTACTTC,CASSLRRTDAYEQYF,TRBV7-8,few,TRBJ2-7,.
TGCAGCGTCGGACAGGGGGGATCCGATCAGCCCCAGCATTTT,CSVGQGGSDQPQHF,TRBV29-1,few,TRBJ1-5,TRBD1
TGTGCCAGCAGCTTAGACGGCAGGGAATGGCAGCCCCAGCATTTT,CASSLDGREWQPQHF,TRBV7-8,few,TRBJ1-5,.
TGTGCCAGCAGAGGACACCCACTTTCCACAGATACGCAGTATTTT,CASRGHPLSTDTQYF,TRBV9,.,TRBJ2-3,.
TGTGCCAGCAGCAAGCGGGGGAGCTCCTACGAGCAGTACTTC,CASSKRGSSYEQYF,TRBV6-1,.,TRBJ2-7,TRBD2
TGTGCCAGCAGCTCCCCCCCAGGCACAGATACGCAGTATTTT,CASSSPPGTDTQYF,TRBV7-2,many,TRBJ2-3,.
TGTGCCAGCAGCGTAGGGGGAGAGCAAGAGACCCAGTACTTC,CASSVGGEQETQYF,TRBV9,few,TRBJ2-5,.
TGTGCCAGTACGCCGTCTTACACTGAAGCTTTCTTT,CASTPSYTEAFF,TRBV19,few,TRBJ1-1,.
TGCAGTGCTAGAGCGCGCGGGAGCGGCACAGATACGCAGTATTTT,CSARARGSGTDTQYF,TRBV20-1,.,TRBJ2-3,TRBD2
TGCAGCGTTGGGCTAAGTTCGGGTCCTGCTACCTACAATGAGCAGTTCTTC,CSVGLSSGPATYNEQFF,TRBV29-1,.,TRBJ2-1,.
TGCAGCGTTGACGACAATGAGCAGTTCTTC,CSVDDNEQFF,TRBV29-1,many,TRBJ2-1,.
TGCAGCGTTGGACAGGGTAAGGGGGAGCAGTACTTC,CSVGQGKGEQYF,TRBV29-1,.,TRBJ2-7,TRBD1
TGTGCCAGCAGTTTGAGGGGGGCGAGCTCCTACAATGAGCAGTTCTTC,CASSLRGASSYNEQFF,TRBV12-3/TRBV12-4,.,TRBJ2-1,.
TGCAGCGTTGATCCCCAAGGGGACCCGAACACTGAAGCTTTCTTT,CSVDPQGDPNTEAFF,TRBV29-1,few,TRBJ1-1,.
TGCAGTGCAGAACGGGGACTAGTTCGGACAGATACGCAGTATTTT,CSAERGLVRTDTQYF,TRBV20-1,.,TRBJ2-3,TRBD2
TGCAGTGCCCTGGACATTTATGGCTACACCTTC,CSALDIYGYTF,TRBV20-1,.,TRBJ1-2,.
TGCGCCAGCACCTTGGTGGGACTAGGAACCCCCGAGCAGTACTTC,CASTLVGLGTPEQYF,TRBV5-1,.,TRBJ2-7,TRBD2
TGCGCCAGCAGCCGATTCCAGGGGACCCATGGTGAGACCCAGTACTTC,CASSRFQGTHGETQYF,TRBV5-1,.,TRBJ2-5,.
TGCAGTGCTCCTCTAAGGACAGGGGCTAACTATGGCTACACCTTC,CSAPLRTGANYGYTF,TRBV20-1,.,TRBJ1-2,TRBD1
TGTGCCAGCAGCTTACAGGGGGCAGCTGAAGCTTTCTTT,CASSLQGAAEAFF,TRBV11-2,few,TRBJ1-1,TRBD1
TGTGCCAGTAGTATCCCGGACCGCTACAATGAGCAGTTCTTC,CASSIPDRYNEQFF,TRBV19,few,TRBJ2-1,.
TGCGCCAGCAGCCTGGGTGGAGCGGATAGCACAGATACGCAGTATTTT,CASSLGGADSTDTQYF,TRBV5-1,few,TRBJ2-3,.
TGTGCCAGCAGCCCTACCCTCGGGGACCTTAACTATGGCTACACCTTC,CASSPTLGDLNYGYTF,TRBV6-1,few,TRBJ1-2,.
TGTGCCACCAGCGGTAGCGGGGACCGCACAGATACGCAGTATTTT,CATSGSGDRTDTQYF,TRBV15,.,TRBJ2-3,TRBD2
TGTGCCAGCAGTATCCTATGGGGATATGTCTACGAGCAGTACTTC,CASSILWGYVYEQYF,TRBV5-6,.,TRBJ2-7,.
TGTGCCAGCACCGACTCTCTCTACGAGCAGTACTTC,CASTDSLYEQYF,TRBV12-3/TRBV12-4,.,TRBJ2-7,.
TGTGCCAGCAGCCCGGGAATCGACAATGAGCAGTTCTTC,CASSPGIDNEQFF,TRBV7-3,few,TRBJ2-1,.
TGTGCCAGCCAACCCTTCTCACACGGATACCAAGAGACCCAGTACTTC,CASQPFSHGYQETQYF,TRBV2,.,TRBJ2-5,.
TGTGCCACCAGTGAAGGACAGGGACCCGGGGAGCTGTTTTTT,CATSEGQGPGELFF,TRBV10-3,.,TRBJ2-2,TRBD1
TGTGCCAGCAGTTTATCGGCTTGGGGCCCTGAAGCTTTCTTT,CASSLSAWGPEAFF,TRBV27,.,TRBJ1-1,.
TGTGCCAGCAGCCCTAGGACTAGCGGGAGGTCCTTTGTCTCCTACGAGCAGTACTTC,CASSPRTSGRSFVSYEQYF,TRBV11-1,.,TRBJ2-7,TRBD2
TGCGCCAGCAGCTTGGCCAGGGTGGGAAGCACCGGGGAGCTGTTTTTT,CASSLARVGSTGELFF,TRBV5-1,.,TRBJ2-2,.
TGTGCCAGCAGCCCAGCCACTAGCGGGTACAATGAGCAGTTCTTC,CASSPATSGYNEQFF,TRBV7-2,few,TRBJ2-1,TRBD2
TGTGCCAGCAGCCTCGGGGTGGAGTCAGGGTTCTACGAGCAGTACTTC,CASSLGVESGFYEQYF,TRBV11-2,.,TRBJ2-7,.
TGCAGCGTTGAATGGGGGGCAGGTGAAGCTTTCTTT,CSVEWGAGEAFF,TRBV29-1,.,TRBJ1-1,.
TGCAGCGTGGAAACACAGGGAGGGGTTGGTGGCTACACCTTC,CSVETQGGVGGYTF,TRBV29-1,.,TRBJ1-2,.
TGCAGTGCAGTCTCACGGGACCGAATCAATCCGCCCCAGCATTTT,CSAVSRDRINPPQHF,TRBV20-1,.,TRBJ1-5,.
TGTGCCAGCGCCCTCCCGGGACAGGGCAGTGGAAGCAATCAGCCCCAGCATTTT,CASALPGQGSGSNQPQHF,TRBV12-3/TRBV12-4,.,TRBJ1-5,TRBD1
TGTGCCAGCAGCTTAGGAGTTAGCGGGAGCTCCTACAATGAGCAGTTCTTC,CASSLGVSGSSYNEQFF,TRBV7-2,few,TRBJ2-1,TRBD2
TGTGCCATCAGTGAGTCGACGCAGCGGGTGCACTTC,CAISESTQRVHF,TRBV10-3,few,TRBJ2-7,.
TGCGCCAGCAGCTCCCGGACTAGCGGGAGCACAGATACGCAGTATTTT,CASSSRTSGSTDTQYF,TRBV12-3/TRBV12-4,many,TRBJ2-3,TRBD2
TGTGCCAGCAGCGTACAGGGTCCTGGGGCCAACGTCCTGACTTTC,CASSVQGPGANVLTF,TRBV11-2,.,TRBJ2-6,.